Shown below are 27 T cell receptor beta chains from a single sample sequenced in a study of cytotoxic CD8 clonotypes in ibrutinib-treated CLL (dated by TCRdb to 2020 to 2022). Library method: the immunoSEQ multiplex PCR assay. Sourced from immuneACCESS, this table was stored by TCRdb with only in-frame sequences that have V and J called. A share of the clones is absent; for the studies checked, an unresolved V gene accounts for under half, and the remainder has no known explanation. The sample table contains 110,000 to 150,000 clones; only one count was recorded for about four fifths of them. The ten most abundant clones make up 10% to 15% of the sample. Taken with the paper, the label for time point translates to: about twelve months on ibrutinib. The sample consisted of PBMCs, taken after 12 months of ibrutinib treatment. These receptors were collected from a human donor with chronic lymphocytic leukemia.

V and J are TRBV27 and TRBJ1-2, with 7 bases aligning to TRBD1. Per the germline V gene, CDR1 is MNHEY and CDR2 is SMNVEV (reference sequence). V gave up 3 bases and J gave up 4 bases; unmatched junction bases: 5. CDR3 size: 14 residues. The CDR3 loop reads CASSLRGPVYGYTF. The CDR3 DNA reads TGTGCCAGCAGTTTGAGGGGGCCCGTCTATGGCTACACCTTC.

The chain joins TRBV12-5 to TRBJ1-1; D gene ambiguous. V lost 3 bases and J 1 base, leaving 3 bases between the germline ends. The germline V gene encodes CDR1 LGHNT and CDR2 FRNRAP. The CDR3 is 12 amino acids. This CDR3 reads CASGLENTEAFF. Written as DNA, the CDR3 is TGTGCTAGTGGTTTAGAGAACACTGAAGCTTTCTTT.

In this sample, this clone turned up a few times. J is TRBJ1-2 and V is TRBV5-1, with 12 bases aligning to TRBD1. The CDR3 totals 16 residues. Trimming cost V 4 bases and J 6 bases; bases outside gene matches: 10. Germline lookup yields CDR1 SGHRS and CDR2 YFSETQ. The CDR3 reads CASSQDLGQGADGYTF. In DNA, the CDR3 is TGCGCCAGCAGCCAGGATCTGGGACAGGGGGCAGATGGCTACACCTTC.

The rearrangement joins TRBV7-6 to TRBJ2-7; TRBD2 is a possible D gene (6 bases). V lost 5 bases to trimming and J lost 2 bases, with 19 bases between them. The length of the CDR3 is 16 residues. Germline V CDR1 and CDR2: SGHVS, FNYEAQ. CDR3 protein: CASSLGVGGQTYEQYF. In DNA, the CDR3 is TGTGCCAGCAGCCTAGGGGTGGGAGGACAAACCTACGAGCAGTACTTC. Complete variable domain (other parts from reference TRBV7-6 and TRBJ2-7): GAGVSQSPRYKVTKRGQDVALRCDPISGHVSLYWYRQALGQGPEFLTYFNYEAQQDKSGLPNDRFSAERPEGSISTLTIQRTEQRDSAMYRCASSLGVGGQTYEQYFGPGTRLTVT.

The chain is built from TRBV30 and TRBJ1-5; D gene ambiguous. Trimming shortened V by 0 bases and J by 2 bases, and 11 bases separated the two germline ends. CDR1 GTSNPN and CDR2 SVGIG come from the germline V gene (reference sequence). CDR3 length: 15 amino acids. The CDR3 is CAWSVLAAGNQPQHF. As DNA, the CDR3 is TGTGCCTGGAGTGTACTTGCTGCGGGCAATCAGCCCCAGCATTTT.

The chain couples TRBV6-1 to TRBJ2-7; no clear D gene. CDR1 and CDR2 from the germline V gene are MNHNS and SASEGT. This CDR3 spans 15 amino acids. The V gene lost 2 bases and the J gene lost 3 bases, with 14 bases spanning the gap. Written as DNA, the CDR3 is TGTGCCAGCAGTGAAAAACGGGCATGGGGCTACGAGCAGTACTTC. Its protein product is CASSEKRAWGYEQYF.

V gene TRBV5-8 combines with J gene TRBJ2-7; D might be TRBD1 or TRBD2, each matching 6 bases. The ends were cut back, 3 bases at V and 2 bases at J, with 15 bases in the middle. The CDR3 has 15 residues. CDR1 and CDR2 (germline): SGHTS, YDEGEE. CDR3 sequence: CASSSWGAGPYEQYF. CDR3 sequence (DNA): TGTGCCAGCAGCTCATGGGGGGCCGGGCCCTACGAGCAGTACTTC.

The rearrangement uses TRBV4-3 and TRBJ2-7; 9 bases map to TRBD2. V was clipped by 0 bases and J by 4 bases; unmatched bases: 7. The CDR3 contains 16 residues. Germline CDR1 is LGHNA and CDR2 is YSLEER. CDR3 nucleotides: TGCGCCAGCAGCCAAGATGGAGGGACTAGCACTTACGAGCAGTACTTC. Its protein product is CASSQDGGTSTYEQYF.

V and J are TRBV7-3 and TRBJ2-3; 10 bases align to TRBD2. V lost 5 bases, J lost 2 bases, and 7 bases stayed unmatched. Germline V gene data show CDR1 as SGHTA and CDR2 as FQGTGA. The CDR3 is 16 amino acids. CDR3 sequence: CASSPKSGRVTDTQYF. In nucleotides, the CDR3 is TGTGCCAGCAGCCCAAAAAGCGGGAGGGTCACAGATACGCAGTATTTT. Full variable domain (missing parts from reference TRBV7-3 and TRBJ2-3): GAGVSQTPSNKVTEKGKYVELRCDPISGHTALYWYRQSLGQGPEFLIYFQGTGAADDSGLPNDRFFAVRPEGSVSTLKIQRTERGDSAVYLCASSPKSGRVTDTQYFGPGTRLTVL.

This rearrangement joins TRBV23-1 to TRBJ2-3, with 11 bases identical to TRBD2. TRBV23-1 is known as an ORF, though its function is uncertain. V shed 3 bases, J shed 5 bases, and the junction held 31 bases outside the gene matches. CDR3 size: 24 residues. The CDR3 region has the DNA TGCGCCAGCAGTCATTCGGACCCCTTTAAGGAGGCCCTCTTTAGCGGGAGGGCCAAAGATACGCAGTATTTT. It translates to CASSHSDPFKEALFSGRAKDTQYF.

The V call is TRBV10-3, the J call TRBJ2-7; no definite D call. The CDR3 contains 12 residues. CDR1 is ENHRY, CDR2 SYGVKD, per germline. The V end lost 3 bases, the J end lost 6 bases, and 9 bases lay between the germline ends. The CDR3 reads CAISDYGVEQYF. The DNA of the CDR3 is TGTGCCATCAGTGATTATGGGGTCGAGCAGTACTTC.

The DNA of the CDR3 is TGTGCCAGCAGTTACTCTAGGAGCACAGATACGCAGTATTTT. Translation gives CASSYSRSTDTQYF. J is TRBJ2-3 and V is TRBV6-5; no reliable D call. Trimming took off 0 bases at V and 0 bases at J, with 4 bases between the two ends. CDR3 length: 14 amino acids. Per the germline V gene, CDR1 is MNHEY and CDR2 is SVGAGI.

The chain is built from TRBV19 and TRBJ1-4; D is possibly TRBD1 (5 bases). Trimming took off 8 bases at V and 4 bases at J, with 20 bases between the two ends. This CDR3 spans 16 amino acids. In germline, CDR1 is LNHDA, CDR2 SQIVND (reference sequence). Written as DNA, the CDR3 is TGTGCCAGTCTCGGGACGTCCTCCGCGGGTAATGAAAAACTGTTTTTT. This codes for CASLGTSSAGNEKLFF.

The V gene is TRBV11-2, the J gene TRBJ2-7; D may be TRBD2 (5 bases). The germline V and J ends were trimmed by 5 bases and 2 bases, with 13 bases remaining between them. This CDR3 comprises 14 residues. Germline CDR1 and CDR2: SGHAT and FQNNGV. CDR3: CASSNYRGTYEQYF. In DNA form, the CDR3 reads TGTGCCAGCAGCAATTATCGGGGAACCTACGAGCAGTACTTC.

The J gene is TRBJ1-5, the V gene TRBV9; the match to TRBD1 covers 9 bases. J was trimmed by 6 bases and V by 2 bases; bases with no gene match: 6. Germline V lookup: CDR1 SGDLS, CDR2 YYNGEE. This CDR3 region has 15 residues. The CDR3 loop reads CASSVGQGLGQPQHF. The CDR3 DNA reads as TGTGCCAGCAGCGTTGGACAGGGGTTAGGTCAGCCCCAGCATTTT.

The chain is built from TRBV4-1 and TRBJ2-1; D is unclear. V dropped 1 base and J dropped 5 bases, with 12 bases sitting between them. The CDR3 totals 15 residues. Germline loops: CDR1 MGHRA, CDR2 YSYEKL. CDR3 bases: TGCGCCAGCAGCCAAGTAGTTACCGCGGACAATGAGCAGTTCTTC. Its translation is CASSQVVTADNEQFF.

This rearrangement joins TRBV27 to TRBJ1-2, with D unclear. Trimming shortened V by 2 bases and J by 12 bases, and 19 bases separated the two germline ends. CDR1 is MNHEY and CDR2 is SMNVEV in the germline V gene (reference sequence). The CDR3 has 14 amino acids. The CDR3 sequence: CASSLSPGQIKHTF. The CDR3 nucleotides are TGTGCCAGCAGTTTAAGTCCGGGCCAGATTAAACACACCTTC.

This clone was observed a handful of times. This chain connects TRBV18 to TRBJ1-5, with a weak D call TRBD1 (6 bases). The CDR3 sequence is 16 residues long. V lost 3 bases and J lost 3, with 15 bases in between. Germline V CDR1 and CDR2: KGHSH, LQKENI. The CDR3 coding sequence is TGTGCCAGCTCACCTAGGTCGGCGGGGGCCAATCAGCCCCAGCATTTT. It codes for CASSPRSAGANQPQHF. The complete variable domain, with remaining parts taken from reference TRBV18 and TRBJ1-5, reads NAGVMQNPRHLVRRRGQEARLRCSPMKGHSHVYWYRQLPEEGLKFMVYLQKENIIDESGMPKERFSAEFPKEGPSILRIQQVVRGDSAAYFCASSPRSAGANQPQHFGDGTRLSIL.

The chain carries TRBV19 and TRBJ2-1, with 11 positions matching TRBD1. The germline V gene encodes CDR1 LNHDA and CDR2 SQIVND (reference sequence). The CDR3 is 14 residues long. V shed 5 bases, J shed 9 bases, and the junction held 6 bases outside the gene matches. This chain's CDR3 is CASSVDRGLGEQFF. The CDR3 region has the DNA TGTGCCAGTAGTGTGGACAGGGGGCTAGGTGAGCAGTTCTTC.

This clone turned up a few times. The J gene is TRBJ2-2, the V gene TRBV5-1, with D uncertain. The CDR3 is 13 residues long. V was trimmed by 0 bases and J by 5 bases, leaving 5 bases between them. CDR1 SGHRS and CDR2 YFSETQ come from the germline V gene. This CDR3 reads CASSLARTGELFF. CDR3 sequence (DNA): TGCGCCAGCAGCTTGGCTCGGACCGGGGAGCTGTTTTTT.

The J gene is TRBJ2-5, the V gene TRBV7-7, with 9 nucleotides matching TRBD2. After removal of 1 base from V and 5 bases from J, the junction contained 8 bases not matched to a gene. Germline V gives CDR1 SSHAT, CDR2 FNYEAQ (reference sequence). The CDR3 is made up of 16 amino acids. Written as DNA, the CDR3 is TGTGCCAGCAGCTTAGGGGGGTCTAGCGGGACCGAGACCCAGTACTTC. Amino acid sequence: CASSLGGSSGTETQYF.

The V gene is TRBV27, the J gene TRBJ2-7; D possibly corresponds to TRBD2 (6 bases). Deletions cut 5 bases from V and 0 bases from J, with 14 bases between. The germline CDR1 and CDR2 sequences are MNHEY and SMNVEV (reference sequence). The CDR3 is made up of 15 amino acids. The CDR3 reads CASSLTGTGSYEQYF. CDR3 bases: TGTGCCAGCAGTCTCACGGGGACTGGCTCCTACGAGCAGTACTTC.

This chain uses TRBV6-6 with TRBJ2-7, with TRBD1 matching over 7 bases. Germline-derived CDR1 and CDR2 are MNHNY and SVGAGI (reference sequence). V trimming: 10 bases; J trimming: 3 bases; junction bases outside the gene matches: 6. The CDR3 covers 12 residues. DNA of the CDR3: TGTGCCACAGGGACAGTAAACTACGAGCAGTACTTC. Translating it yields CATGTVNYEQYF.

The chain has TRBV9 and TRBJ2-2; TRBD2 is a possible D gene (6 bases). The CDR3 has 14 amino acids. Germline lookup yields CDR1 SGDLS and CDR2 YYNGEE. The V and J ends lost 3 bases and 6 bases respectively, with 12 bases between them. CDR3 sequence: CASSATDYAGELFF. CDR3 in DNA: TGTGCCAGCAGCGCCACGGACTACGCCGGGGAGCTGTTTTTT.

This clone was found once. This rearrangement joins TRBV27 to TRBJ1-5; 7 bases align to TRBD1. Per germline, CDR1 MNHEY and CDR2 SMNVEV (reference sequence). CDR3 length equals 14 residues. The trim removed 1 base at V and 7 bases at J, leaving 4 bases unmatched. CDR3 residues: CASSLLQGSQPQHF. The CDR3 DNA reads TGTGCCAGCAGTTTATTACAGGGGAGCCAGCCCCAGCATTTT.

The chain carries TRBV5-1 and TRBJ1-5; no clear D gene. This CDR3 has 12 residues. CDR1 and CDR2 from the germline V gene are SGHRS and YFSETQ. V gave up 0 bases and J gave up 6 bases, with 4 bases separating them. The DNA for the CDR3 is TGCGCCAGCAGCTTGGAAGGTCAGCCCCAGCATTTT. Its protein product is CASSLEGQPQHF.

The rearrangement links TRBV6-4 to TRBJ1-2; TRBD1 aligns across 8 bases. This CDR3 has 15 residues. The J segment lost 8 bases and the V segment lost 2 bases, leaving 10 bases of the junction unmatched. The V gene's germline CDR1 is MRHNA and CDR2 SNTAGT. CDR3: CASSDGLQGVEGYTF. CDR3 nucleotide sequence: TGTGCCAGCAGTGACGGATTACAGGGGGTAGAAGGCTACACCTTC.